The 15 T cell receptor beta chains reported below all come from one sample, sequenced in a study of response to subunit inactivated influenza vaccine. TCRdb processed the RT-PCR reads anew with MiXCR; each CDR3 protein has one entry. The data hold 700,000 to 800,000 distinct CDR3 sequences, with under 20% observed a single time. The specimen comprised PBMCs from blood, sampled about 5 days after vaccination. All receptors come from a man in his fifties or sixties who received an inactivated influenza vaccine.

This clonotype occurred a few times. This chain joins TRBV27 and TRBJ1-1, with no clear D. Per germline, CDR1 MNHEY and CDR2 SMNVEV (reference sequence). The CDR3 runs 14 residues. Trimming cost V 2 bases and J 5 bases, with 12 bases left between them. Here the CDR3 reads CASSLQGMETEAFF. The DNA for the CDR3 is TGTGCCAGCAGTTTACAAGGGATGGAGACTGAAGCTTTCTTT.

This clonotype was detected only a few times. This chain links TRBV11-2 with TRBJ2-1; D remains ambiguous. CDR1 SGHAT and CDR2 FQNNGV come from the germline V gene. The CDR3 runs to 15 residues. V lost 2 bases and J 0 bases, leaving 8 bases between the germline ends. The CDR3 sequence: CASSLLRGSYNEQFF. In nucleotides, the CDR3 is TGTGCCAGCAGCTTACTCCGCGGCTCCTACAATGAGCAGTTCTTC.

The rearrangement joins TRBV6-1 to TRBJ2-7; tentatively, D is TRBD1 or TRBD2 (5 bases each). With 5 bases removed from V and 1 base from J, the gap between germline ends came to 12 bases. Germline CDR1 reads MNHNS; CDR2 reads SASEGT. This CDR3 is 14 amino acids long. Here the CDR3 reads CASSRDGPSYEQYF. In DNA, the CDR3 is TGTGCCAGCAGTAGGGACGGCCCTTCCTACGAGCAGTACTTC.

This clonotype was observed a handful of times. The chain uses TRBV15 and TRBJ2-1; 7 nucleotides line up with TRBD2. The J segment lost 7 bases and the V segment lost 2 bases, leaving 17 bases of the junction unmatched. This CDR3 is built from 18 residues. Germline loops: CDR1 LNHNV, CDR2 YYDKDF (reference sequence). CDR3 nucleotides: TGTGCCACCAGCAGAATAGGTCAGGTTGGGCGGGAGAGGAATGAGCAGTTCTTC. The encoded protein is CATSRIGQVGRERNEQFF. Full variable domain (remainder filled in from reference TRBV15 and TRBJ2-1): DAMVIQNPRYQVTQFGKPVTLSCSQTLNHNVMYWYQQKSSQAPKLLFHYYDKDFNNEADTPDNFQSRRPNTSFCFLDIRSPGLGDTAMYLCATSRIGQVGRERNEQFFGPGTRLTVL.

This clonotype showed up just a few times. This chain uses TRBV12-3 or TRBV12-4 with TRBJ1-2; 10 nucleotides agree with TRBD1. Unmatched junction bases numbered 13, after V lost 10 bases and J lost 8 bases. The CDR3 consists of 14 residues. CDR3 coding DNA: TGTGCCACCGTTTCCGGGACAGGGGTTCGGGGCTACACCTTC. Translating gives CATVSGTGVRGYTF.

This clonotype was recorded at least ten times. The J gene is TRBJ2-1, the V gene TRBV24-1, with 8 bases identical to TRBD1. The CDR3 contains 16 residues. Germline CDR1 and CDR2: KGHDR and SFDVKD. After removal of 5 bases from V and 2 bases from J, the junction contained 7 bases not matched to a gene. The CDR3 region is CATSAGSRGPYNEQFF. CDR3 nucleotides: TGTGCCACCAGTGCGGGAAGCAGGGGGCCCTACAATGAGCAGTTCTTC.

This clonotype was observed a handful of times. This sequence joins TRBV7-8 and TRBJ2-5; 8 bases line up with TRBD1. This CDR3 is 20 amino acids long. From germline, CDR1 is SGHVS and CDR2 FQNEAQ. J gave up 2 bases and V 5 bases, and 22 bases lay outside the gene matches. CDR3 nucleotides: TGTGCCAGCAGCCGCTCCTCTACCCTCACCTCGACAGGGGAGCAAGAGACCCAGTACTTC. Translation gives CASSRSSTLTSTGEQETQYF.

J is TRBJ2-7 and V is TRBV7-2, with TRBD2 as a possible D gene (6 bases). The length of the CDR3 is 13 residues. Germline V gene sequence: CDR1 SGHTA, CDR2 FQGNSA. Trimming pared 2 bases from V and 4 bases from J, leaving 9 bases between. The CDR3 nucleotides are TGTGCCAGCAGCTTAATACGGGGGTACGAGCAGTACTTC. Translation gives CASSLIRGYEQYF.

This clonotype occurred many times. The gene calls are TRBV11-3 and TRBJ2-2; 7 bases match TRBD1. Germline values: CDR1 SGHNT, CDR2 YENEEA. V gave up 4 bases and J gave up 1 base; unmatched junction bases: 6. The CDR3 extends over 16 amino acids. The CDR3 DNA is TGTGCCAGCAGCTCGTGGGACAGCTTGAACACCGGGGAGCTGTTTTTT. This sequence encodes CASSSWDSLNTGELFF.

The chain couples TRBV20-1 to TRBJ1-5; 8 bases map to TRBD1. In germline, CDR1 is DFQATT, CDR2 SNEGSKA (reference sequence). The CDR3 totals 13 residues. With 6 bases clipped from V and 3 bases from J, the junction kept 4 bases outside the gene matches. CDR3: CSAYRGDNQPQHF. The CDR3, as DNA: TGCAGTGCGTACAGGGGGGACAATCAGCCCCAGCATTTT.

This clonotype occurred a few times. V gene TRBV20-1 combines with J gene TRBJ1-1, with unresolved D. The CDR3 covers 15 residues. V lost 2 bases to trimming and J lost 1 base, with 14 bases between them. Germline CDR1 and CDR2: DFQATT and SNEGSKA (reference sequence). The CDR3 protein is CSARKGFRQNTEAFF. The CDR3 region has the DNA TGCAGTGCTAGAAAAGGGTTCCGACAGAACACTGAAGCTTTCTTT.

This clonotype was seen only a few times. The chain has TRBV4-3 and TRBJ1-5; the D is unclear. Germline values: CDR1 LGHNA, CDR2 YSLEER. The CDR3 is 15 residues long. V was cut by 0 bases and J by 1 base, with 7 bases left in between. The DNA of the CDR3 is TGCGCCAGCAGCCAAGAGGCGGGGAGCAATCAGCCCCAGCATTTT. Protein sequence: CASSQEAGSNQPQHF.

The chain has TRBV6-1 and TRBJ2-3, with 7 positions matching TRBD2. The CDR3 contains 16 residues. Germline V CDR1 and CDR2: MNHNS, SASEGT. The J segment lost 0 bases and the V segment lost 5 bases, leaving 8 bases of the junction unmatched. CDR3 nucleotides: TGTGCCAGCAGTCAGACTAGCCCGTATAGCACAGATACGCAGTATTTT. Amino acids: CASSQTSPYSTDTQYF.

This clonotype was counted between two and nine times. The chain is built from TRBV29-1 and TRBJ2-7; D assignment may be TRBD1 or TRBD2 (5 bases each). The V gene's germline CDR1 is SQVTM and CDR2 ANQGSEA. V lost 1 base to trimming and J lost 3 bases, with 13 bases between them. The CDR3 loop spans 14 amino acids. The CDR3 coding sequence is TGCAGCGTTGAAGGGGGGAGCTCCCACTACGAGCAGTACTTC. Encoded protein: CSVEGGSSHYEQYF.

This clonotype was found a few times. This sequence joins TRBV29-1 and TRBJ2-3; TRBD2 might be the D (6 bases). Germline values: CDR1 SQVTM, CDR2 ANQGSEA. The V end was cut by 3 bases, the J end by 6 bases, with 13 bases between. The CDR3 consists of 13 residues. Here the CDR3 DNA reads TGCAGCGTTGAGGAGGGATGGGGTGATACGCAGTATTTT. It yields the protein CSVEEGWGDTQYF.